These 29 T cell receptor beta chains were all obtained from the same sample, sequenced in a study of spatial heterogeneity in lung cancer. Each CDR3 protein is one row after TCRdb ran MiXCR on the 5' RACE reads. The sample lists approximately 70,000 distinct CDR3 sequences, less than 9.5% seen once, with about 2% in the top ten. As for time point: blood at routine non-recurrence follow-up after resection. The source material was PBMCs, sampled at follow-up. These receptors originate from a female donor with early-stage non-small cell lung cancer.

Many counts were recorded for this clonotype. The chain uses TRBV7-9 and TRBJ2-2, with D unresolved. CDR3 length equals 14 residues. Germline V gene sequence: CDR1 SEHNR, CDR2 FQNEAQ (reference sequence). The V end was cut by 2 bases, the J end by 5 bases, with 9 bases between. The CDR3 nucleotides are TGTGCCAGCAGCTTACGCTTGGGAACCGGGGAGCTGTTTTTT. This codes for CASSLRLGTGELFF. The full variable domain, in which reference TRBV7-9 and TRBJ2-2 provide the parts outside the CDR3, is DTGVSQNPRHKITKRGQNVTFRCDPISEHNRLYWYRQTLGQGPEFLTYFQNEAQLEKSRLLSDRFSAERPKGSFSTLEIQRTEQGDSAMYLCASSLRLGTGELFFGEGSRLTVL.

V gene TRBV6-5 combines with J gene TRBJ1-1; D possibly corresponds to TRBD1 (6 bases). V gave up 0 bases and J gave up 1 base, with 9 bases separating them. The CDR3 is 15 residues long. CDR1 and CDR2 from the germline V gene are MNHEY and SVGAGI. CDR3 in DNA: TGTGCCAGCAGTTACTCCTCGACAGGGAACACTGAAGCTTTCTTT. Translated, it gives CASSYSSTGNTEAFF.

In this sample, this clonotype turned up many times. CDR3 loop: CSARTETEAFF. DNA of the CDR3: TGCAGCGCCCGGACAGAGACTGAAGCTTTCTTT. J is TRBJ1-1 and V is TRBV29-1; a possible D gene is TRBD1 (6 bases). Germline values: CDR1 SQVTM, CDR2 ANQGSEA. CDR3 length equals 11 residues. Trimming removed 7 bases at V and 5 bases at J, with 11 bases between.

This clonotype was counted once. This chain uses TRBV12-3 or TRBV12-4 with TRBJ1-3; D is possibly TRBD1 (5 bases). This CDR3 is built from 13 residues. Trimming stripped 7 bases from V and 2 bases from J, with 9 bases between. CDR3 sequence: CASIRDPGNTIYF. CDR3 in DNA: TGTGCCAGCATAAGGGACCCTGGAAACACCATATATTTT.

The CDR3 here is CASSFPGNVNTEAFF. In DNA form, the CDR3 reads TGCGCCAGCAGCTTCCCAGGGAATGTGAACACTGAAGCTTTCTTT. The rearrangement links TRBV5-1 to TRBJ1-1, with TRBD1 as a possible D gene (5 bases). V shed 2 bases and J shed 0 bases, with 11 bases lying between them. The CDR3 sequence is 15 residues long. Germline loops: CDR1 SGHRS, CDR2 YFSETQ.

This clonotype was seen a few times. The V gene is TRBV3-1, the J gene TRBJ1-1; D gene uncertain. The germline gives CDR1 LGHDT, CDR2 YNNKEL (reference sequence). The CDR3 totals 14 residues. Trimming removed 5 bases at V and 2 bases at J, with 12 bases between. Written as DNA, the CDR3 is TGTGCCAGCAGCTCGAGGCCCGAAAACACTGAAGCTTTCTTT. Translation: CASSSRPENTEAFF.

This chain uses TRBV29-1 with TRBJ2-3, with a weak D call TRBD2 (5 bases). The CDR3 has 14 residues. The V and J ends lost 3 bases and 1 base respectively, with 11 bases between them. Germline lookup yields CDR1 SQVTM and CDR2 ANQGSEA. The CDR3 protein is CSVESGLGTDTQYF. The CDR3, as DNA: TGCAGCGTTGAGTCGGGATTAGGCACAGATACGCAGTATTTT.

In this sample, this clonotype turned up many times. The chain combines TRBV7-9 with TRBJ1-2, with D hard to call. V was pared by 6 bases and J by 4 bases, with 12 bases between. The CDR3 runs 13 residues. Germline assignment: CDR1 SEHNR and CDR2 FQNEAQ (reference sequence). CDR3 amino acids: CASSPSLIYGYTF. Written as DNA, the CDR3 is TGTGCCAGCAGTCCGTCACTGATCTATGGCTACACCTTC.

Many counts were recorded for this clonotype. The J gene is TRBJ2-7, the V gene TRBV12-3 or TRBV12-4, with 13 bases aligning to TRBD2. The trim removed 4 bases at V and 5 bases at J, leaving 8 bases unmatched. The CDR3 sequence is 16 residues long. Written as DNA, the CDR3 is TGTGCCAGCAGTTCCCAGGGACTAGCGGGAAGAAACGAGCAGTACTTC. This gives the protein CASSSQGLAGRNEQYF.

This clonotype was recorded at least ten times. The chain combines TRBV12-3 or TRBV12-4 with TRBJ2-7; D may match TRBD1 or TRBD2 (5 bases each). V lost 7 bases, J lost 3 bases, and 19 bases lay in between. The CDR3 loop spans 15 amino acids. The CDR3: CASTPQGFGVYEQYF. The CDR3 DNA reads as TGTGCCAGCACCCCCCAGGGCTTCGGGGTCTACGAGCAGTACTTC.

This clonotype was counted many times. V usage is TRBV5-1 and J usage is TRBJ2-3; 7 bases are a match to TRBD1. The CDR3 length is 13 residues. V lost 5 bases and J lost 7; bases outside the gene matches: 7. Germline V lookup: CDR1 SGHRS, CDR2 YFSETQ. In DNA, the CDR3 is TGCGCCAGCAGTGGTGAGGGGGCGAATACGCAGTATTTT. Its protein is CASSGEGANTQYF.

CDR3 region: CASSVRANTGELFF. The CDR3 DNA is TGTGCCAGCAGCGTCAGAGCGAACACCGGGGAGCTGTTTTTT. The chain has TRBV7-2 and TRBJ2-2, with D hard to call. V was cut by 5 bases and J by 0 bases, with 7 bases left in between. Germline V gene lookup returns CDR1 SGHTA and CDR2 FQGNSA. This CDR3 comprises 14 residues.

The V gene is TRBV10-3, the J gene TRBJ1-1, with a weak D call TRBD1 (6 bases). CDR3 size: 16 residues. V dropped 0 bases and J dropped 5 bases, with 16 bases sitting between them. The V gene's germline CDR1 is ENHRY and CDR2 SYGVKD. This CDR3 is CAISESPRARGTEAFF. CDR3 in DNA: TGTGCCATCAGTGAGTCGCCCAGGGCCAGGGGAACTGAAGCTTTCTTT.

The J gene is TRBJ2-2, the V gene TRBV20-1, with D perhaps TRBD2 (6 bases). CDR1 is DFQATT, CDR2 SNEGSKA, per germline (reference sequence). Trimming removed 3 bases from V and 7 bases from J, with 18 bases in between. This CDR3 contains 15 residues. The CDR3 sequence is CSASLPGLLVGELFF. The CDR3 DNA reads as TGCAGTGCTAGCCTCCCGGGACTCCTAGTCGGGGAGCTGTTTTTT.

At least ten counts were recorded for this clonotype. This sequence joins TRBV6-4 and TRBJ2-1; TRBD2 agrees at 11 bases. CDR1 and CDR2 from the germline V gene are MRHNA and SNTAGT. V was pared by 11 bases and J by 0 bases, with 6 bases of the junction left unmatched. There are 15 residues in the CDR3. Here the CDR3 reads CAGRTSGFSYNEQFF. CDR3 nucleotide sequence: TGTGCCGGAAGGACTAGCGGGTTCTCCTACAATGAGCAGTTCTTC.

This CDR3 reads CSAKGTEETQYF. CDR3 nucleotide sequence: TGCAGTGCTAAGGGGACGGAAGAGACCCAGTACTTC. The chain links TRBV20-1 to TRBJ2-5, with D tentatively TRBD1 or TRBD2 (5 bases each). V dropped 4 bases and J dropped 3 bases, with 9 bases sitting between them. The germline V gene encodes CDR1 DFQATT and CDR2 SNEGSKA (reference sequence). The CDR3 extends over 12 amino acids.

With regard to this clonotype: A junction end diverges from the germline sequence, so it may reflect a read error. This chain connects TRBV27 to TRBJ2-1; no firm D call. CDR1 MNHEY and CDR2 SMNVEV come from the germline V gene (reference sequence). The CDR3 is made up of 14 amino acids. CDR3 region: CASTRTLGFNEQLF. Here the CDR3 DNA reads TGTGCCAGCACCCGGACCCTAGGCTTCAATGAGCAGCTCTTC.

This clonotype was seen only a few times. V is TRBV12-3 or TRBV12-4 and J is TRBJ1-1, with 7 bases that match TRBD1. J lost 5 bases, V lost 8 bases, and 14 bases had no gene match. This CDR3 is built from 15 residues. This CDR3 reads CASSSPWAGGTEAFF. CDR3 bases: TGTGCCAGCTCCTCCCCGTGGGCAGGGGGGACTGAAGCTTTCTTT.

The genes are TRBV20-1 and TRBJ2-3; tentatively, D is TRBD1 or TRBD2 (5 bases each). The CDR3 totals 14 residues. The ends were cut back, 6 bases at V and 4 bases at J, with 17 bases in the middle. Germline values: CDR1 DFQATT, CDR2 SNEGSKA (reference sequence). This CDR3 reads CSAHTGREPDTQYF. CDR3 nucleotide sequence: TGCAGTGCCCACACGGGACGAGAGCCAGATACGCAGTATTTT.

This clonotype was seen at least ten times. The rearrangement joins TRBV10-1 to TRBJ2-2; possible D gene TRBD2, 5 bases. From germline, CDR1 is WNHNN and CDR2 SYGVQD (reference sequence). V gave up 0 bases and J gave up 6 bases, with 8 bases separating them. This CDR3 is 14 amino acids long. The CDR3 DNA sequence: TGCGCCAGCAGTGAGTCCCTCGGGGCCGGGGAGCTGTTTTTT. Protein sequence: CASSESLGAGELFF.

This clonotype was found many times. The chain carries TRBV6-6 and TRBJ2-7, with TRBD2 matching over 12 bases. The CDR3 totals 16 residues. Looked up from germline, CDR1 is MNHNY and CDR2 is SVGAGI (reference sequence). V shed 5 bases and J 5 bases; nucleotides not matched to a gene: 10. CDR3 DNA sequence: TGTGCCAGCAGTGGGACTAGCGGGTCCCTCAAGAACGAGCAGTACTTC. As protein: CASSGTSGSLKNEQYF.

This chain connects TRBV7-6 to TRBJ2-3; the match to TRBD2 covers 10 bases. The CDR3 is 15 amino acids. J lost 0 bases, V lost 5 bases, and 2 bases had no gene match. Germline CDR1 SGHVS, CDR2 FNYEAQ. For the CDR3, the DNA is TGTGCCAGCAGCATGACTAGCGGGAGCACAGATACGCAGTATTTT. Translating gives CASSMTSGSTDTQYF.

This clonotype has ten or more counts. CDR3 residues: CASSPRGVSTDTQYF. CDR3 bases: TGTGCCAGCAGTCCGAGGGGGGTGAGCACAGATACGCAGTATTTT. The chain couples TRBV12-3 or TRBV12-4 to TRBJ2-3; possibly TRBD1 or TRBD2 for D (6 bases each). This CDR3 is 15 amino acids long. V dropped 5 bases and J dropped 0 bases, with 12 bases sitting between them.

J is TRBJ1-1 and V is TRBV28; D not certain. The CDR3 is 11 amino acids. Germline V CDR1 and CDR2: MDHEN, SYDVKM. The germline V and J ends were trimmed by 10 bases and 0 bases, with 6 bases remaining between them. DNA of the CDR3: TGTGCCACCCTAGTGAACACTGAAGCTTTCTTT. Translation: CATLVNTEAFF.

There are a few counts of this clonotype. The rearrangement uses TRBV7-2 and TRBJ1-5, with D maybe TRBD1 (6 bases). Trimming left V 2 bases short and J 7 bases short, with 15 bases between. Germline CDR1 reads SGHTA; CDR2 reads FQGNSA. The length of the CDR3 is 15 residues. The CDR3 nucleotides are TGTGCCAGCAGCTTAAAACAGGGATGGGAGCAGCCCCAGCATTTT. Its protein is CASSLKQGWEQPQHF.

This clonotype appeared a few times. The rearrangement uses TRBV11-1 and TRBJ1-4; TRBD1 agrees at 9 bases. CDR1 is SGHAT, CDR2 FQDESV, per germline (reference sequence). The V gene end was trimmed by 3 bases and the J gene end by 7 bases; junction bases not matched to a gene: 9. This CDR3 is 16 amino acids long. The CDR3 sequence: CASSFASGQGPEKLFF. CDR3 nucleotides: TGTGCCAGCAGCTTCGCTTCGGGACAGGGACCTGAAAAACTGTTTTTT.

This clonotype was picked up a small number of times. The V call is TRBV5-1, the J call TRBJ2-2; D not certain. CDR3 length: 14 amino acids. Germline V gives CDR1 SGHRS, CDR2 YFSETQ. V lost 2 bases and J 1 base, leaving 6 bases between the germline ends. CDR3 in amino acids: CASSLLRNTGELFF. The DNA of the CDR3 is TGCGCCAGCAGCTTACTCAGGAACACCGGGGAGCTGTTTTTT.

There are many counts of this clonotype. The rearrangement uses TRBV20-1 and TRBJ1-1; 7 bases are shared with TRBD1. V was clipped by 3 bases and J by 0 bases; unmatched bases: 13. The V gene's germline CDR1 is DFQATT and CDR2 SNEGSKA (reference sequence). This CDR3 is 17 amino acids long. This CDR3 is CSASNLGGESMNTEAFF. The CDR3 DNA reads as TGCAGTGCTAGCAATCTAGGGGGCGAGAGCATGAACACTGAAGCTTTCTTT.

This clonotype was seen ten or more times. The rearrangement joins TRBV20-1 to TRBJ2-7, with D possibly TRBD1 on 6 matching bases. Germline CDR1 DFQATT, CDR2 SNEGSKA (reference sequence). The CDR3 is 14 residues long. V shed 5 bases and J shed 0 bases, with 14 bases lying between them. CDR3 nucleotide sequence: TGCAGTGCTGCGGACAGCTTCAGCTCCTACGAGCAGTACTTC. It codes for CSAADSFSSYEQYF.